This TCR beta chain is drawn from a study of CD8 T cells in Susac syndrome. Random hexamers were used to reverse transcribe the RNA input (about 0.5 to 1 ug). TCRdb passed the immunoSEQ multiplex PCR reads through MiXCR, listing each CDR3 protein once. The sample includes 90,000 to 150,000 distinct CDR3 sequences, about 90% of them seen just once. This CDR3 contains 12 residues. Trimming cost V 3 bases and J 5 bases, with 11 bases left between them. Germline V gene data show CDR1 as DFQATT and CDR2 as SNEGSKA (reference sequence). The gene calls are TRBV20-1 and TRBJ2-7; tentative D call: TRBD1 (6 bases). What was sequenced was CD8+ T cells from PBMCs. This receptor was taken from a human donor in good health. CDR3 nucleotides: TGCAGTGCTAGCACAGGGCCCAACGAGCAGTACTTC. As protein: CSASTGPNEQYF.